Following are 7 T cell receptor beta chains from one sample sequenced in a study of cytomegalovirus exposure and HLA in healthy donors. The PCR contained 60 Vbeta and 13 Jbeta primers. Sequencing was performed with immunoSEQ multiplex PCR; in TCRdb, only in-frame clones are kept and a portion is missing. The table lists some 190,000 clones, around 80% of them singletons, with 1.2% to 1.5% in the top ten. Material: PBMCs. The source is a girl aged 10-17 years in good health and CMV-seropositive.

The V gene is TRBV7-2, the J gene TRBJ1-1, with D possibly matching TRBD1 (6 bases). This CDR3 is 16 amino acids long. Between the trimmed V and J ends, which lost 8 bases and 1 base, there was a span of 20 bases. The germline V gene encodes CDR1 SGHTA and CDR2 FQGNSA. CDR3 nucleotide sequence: TGTGCCAGCTGGCACAGGGTACTGCGAGGGAACACTGAAGCTTTCTTT. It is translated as CASWHRVLRGNTEAFF.

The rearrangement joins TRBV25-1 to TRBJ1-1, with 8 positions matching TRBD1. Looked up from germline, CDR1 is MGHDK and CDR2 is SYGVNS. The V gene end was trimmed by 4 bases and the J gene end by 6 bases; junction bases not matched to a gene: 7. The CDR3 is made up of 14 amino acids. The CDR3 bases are TGTGCCAGCAGTGTCTCAGGGGGCATCTCTGAAGCTTTCTTT. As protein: CASSVSGGISEAFF. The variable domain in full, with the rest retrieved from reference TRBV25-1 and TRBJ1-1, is EADIYQTPRYLVIGTGKKITLECSQTMGHDKMYWYQQDPGMELHLIHYSYGVNSTEKGDLSSESTVSRIRTEHFPLTLESARPSHTSQYLCASSVSGGISEAFFGQGTRLTVV.

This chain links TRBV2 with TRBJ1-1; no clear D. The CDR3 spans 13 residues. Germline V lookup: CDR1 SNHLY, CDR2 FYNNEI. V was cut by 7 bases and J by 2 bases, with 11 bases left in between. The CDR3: CASTDDRNTEAFF. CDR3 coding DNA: TGTGCCAGCACCGATGATAGAAACACTGAAGCTTTCTTT.

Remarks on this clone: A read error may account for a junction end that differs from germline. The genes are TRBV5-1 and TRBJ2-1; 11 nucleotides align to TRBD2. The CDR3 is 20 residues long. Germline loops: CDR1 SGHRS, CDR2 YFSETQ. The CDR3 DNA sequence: TGCGCCAGCAGCTTGGCCGCCCTATCTAGCGGGAGGAGCTCCCACAATGAGCAGTTCTTC. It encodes CASSLAALSSGRSSHNEQFF.

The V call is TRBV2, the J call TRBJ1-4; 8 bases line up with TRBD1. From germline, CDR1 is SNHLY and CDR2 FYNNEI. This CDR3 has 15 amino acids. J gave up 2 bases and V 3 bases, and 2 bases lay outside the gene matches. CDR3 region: CASSDRGQTNEKLFF. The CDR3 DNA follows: TGTGCCAGCAGTGACAGGGGGCAGACTAATGAAAAACTGTTTTTT.

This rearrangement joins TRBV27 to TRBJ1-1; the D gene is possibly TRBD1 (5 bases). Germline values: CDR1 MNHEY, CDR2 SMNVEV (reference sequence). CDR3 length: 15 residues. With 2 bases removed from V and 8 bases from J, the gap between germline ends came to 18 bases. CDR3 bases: TGTGCCAGCAGTTTAGGCAGGGTCTTGGTAACAGAAGCTTTCTTT. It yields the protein CASSLGRVLVTEAFF.

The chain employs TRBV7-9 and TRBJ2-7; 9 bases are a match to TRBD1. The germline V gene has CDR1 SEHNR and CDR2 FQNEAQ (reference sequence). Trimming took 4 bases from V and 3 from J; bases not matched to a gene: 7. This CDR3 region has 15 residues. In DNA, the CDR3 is TGTGCCAGCAGCTCTCCTCTGGGACAGGGCTACGAGCAGTACTTC. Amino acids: CASSSPLGQGYEQYF.